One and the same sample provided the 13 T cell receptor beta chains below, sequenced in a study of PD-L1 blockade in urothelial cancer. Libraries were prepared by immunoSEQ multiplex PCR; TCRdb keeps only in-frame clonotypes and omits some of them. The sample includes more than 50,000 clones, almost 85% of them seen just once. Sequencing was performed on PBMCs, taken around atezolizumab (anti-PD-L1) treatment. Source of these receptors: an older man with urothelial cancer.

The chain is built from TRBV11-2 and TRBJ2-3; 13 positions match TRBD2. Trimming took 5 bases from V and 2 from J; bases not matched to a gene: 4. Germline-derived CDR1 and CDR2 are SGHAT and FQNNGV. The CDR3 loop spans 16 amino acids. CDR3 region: CASSHTSGRATDTQYF. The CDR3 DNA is TGTGCCAGCAGCCATACTAGCGGGAGGGCCACAGATACGCAGTATTTT.

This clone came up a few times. This CDR3 reads CASSSLGGRAIPQYF. The CDR3 bases are TGTGCCAGCAGCTCCCTAGGGGGGAGGGCCATCCCCCAGTACTTC. The J gene is TRBJ2-5, the V gene TRBV11-2; TRBD2 might be the D (7 bases). Trimming took 4 bases from V and 9 from J, leaving 21 bases between them. CDR1 is SGHAT and CDR2 is FQNNGV in the germline V gene. The CDR3 totals 15 residues.

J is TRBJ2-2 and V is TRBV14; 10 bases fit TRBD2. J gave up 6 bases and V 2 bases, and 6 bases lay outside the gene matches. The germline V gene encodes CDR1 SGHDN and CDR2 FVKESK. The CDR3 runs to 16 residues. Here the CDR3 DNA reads TGTGCCAGCAGCCAATACAGCGGGAGGGTGGCCGGGGAGCTGTTTTTT. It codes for CASSQYSGRVAGELFF.

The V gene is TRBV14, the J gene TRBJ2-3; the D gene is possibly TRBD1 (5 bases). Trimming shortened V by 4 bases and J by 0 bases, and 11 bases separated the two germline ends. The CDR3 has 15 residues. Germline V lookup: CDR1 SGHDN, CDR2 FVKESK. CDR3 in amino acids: CASSPGQASTDTQYF. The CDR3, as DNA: TGTGCCAGCAGCCCCGGACAAGCTAGCACAGATACGCAGTATTTT.

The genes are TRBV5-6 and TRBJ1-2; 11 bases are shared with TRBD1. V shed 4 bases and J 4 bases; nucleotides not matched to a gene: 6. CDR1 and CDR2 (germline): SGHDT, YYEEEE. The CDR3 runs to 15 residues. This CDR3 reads CASSKDRGQSYGYTF. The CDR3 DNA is TGTGCCAGCAGCAAGGACAGGGGGCAGAGCTATGGCTACACCTTC.

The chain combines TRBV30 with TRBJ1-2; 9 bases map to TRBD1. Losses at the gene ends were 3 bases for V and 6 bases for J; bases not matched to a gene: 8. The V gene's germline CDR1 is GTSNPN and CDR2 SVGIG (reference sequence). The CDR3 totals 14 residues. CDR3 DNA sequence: TGTGCCTGGAGCGGGGGACAGGGTGAGAATGGCTACACCTTC. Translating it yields CAWSGGQGENGYTF.

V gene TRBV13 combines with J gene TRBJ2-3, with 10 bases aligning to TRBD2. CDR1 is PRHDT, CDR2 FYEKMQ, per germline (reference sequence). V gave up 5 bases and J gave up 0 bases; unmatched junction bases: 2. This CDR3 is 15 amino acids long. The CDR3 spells CASSILAGSTDTQYF. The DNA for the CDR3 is TGTGCCAGCAGCATACTAGCGGGGAGCACAGATACGCAGTATTTT.

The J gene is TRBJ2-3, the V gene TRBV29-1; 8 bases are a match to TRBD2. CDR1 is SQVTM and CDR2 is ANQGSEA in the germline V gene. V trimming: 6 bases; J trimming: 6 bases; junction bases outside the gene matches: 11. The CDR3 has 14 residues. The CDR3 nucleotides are TGCAGCGTGTGGACTAGCTTGGCGCCGGATACGCAGTATTTT. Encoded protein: CSVWTSLAPDTQYF.

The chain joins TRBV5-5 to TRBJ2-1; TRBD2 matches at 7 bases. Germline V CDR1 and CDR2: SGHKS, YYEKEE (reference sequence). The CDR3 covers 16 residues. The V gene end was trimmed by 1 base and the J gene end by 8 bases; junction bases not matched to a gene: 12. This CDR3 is CASSLRSAGVSYEQFF. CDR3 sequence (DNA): TGTGCCAGCAGCTTGCGTTCCGCGGGAGTCTCGTATGAGCAGTTCTTC.

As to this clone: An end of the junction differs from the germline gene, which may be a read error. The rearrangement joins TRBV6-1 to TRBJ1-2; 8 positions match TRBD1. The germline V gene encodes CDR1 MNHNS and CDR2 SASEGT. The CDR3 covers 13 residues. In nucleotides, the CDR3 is TGTGCCAGCAGGAACAGGGGGGGATCTATGGTTGCCTTC. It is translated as CASRNRGGSMVAF.

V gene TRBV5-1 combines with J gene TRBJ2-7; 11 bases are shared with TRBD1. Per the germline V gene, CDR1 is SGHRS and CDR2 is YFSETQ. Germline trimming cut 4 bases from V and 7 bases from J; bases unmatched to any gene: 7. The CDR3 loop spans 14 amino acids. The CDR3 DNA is TGCGCCAGCAGCACAGGGACAGGGGGGAGGGAGCAGTACTTC. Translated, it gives CASSTGTGGREQYF.

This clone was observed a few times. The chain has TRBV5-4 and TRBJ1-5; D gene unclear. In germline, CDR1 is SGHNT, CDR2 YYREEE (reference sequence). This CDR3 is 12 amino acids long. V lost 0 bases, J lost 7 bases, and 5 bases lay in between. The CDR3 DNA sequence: TGTGCCAGCAGCTTGGACCAGCAGCCCCAGCATTTT. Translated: CASSLDQQPQHF.

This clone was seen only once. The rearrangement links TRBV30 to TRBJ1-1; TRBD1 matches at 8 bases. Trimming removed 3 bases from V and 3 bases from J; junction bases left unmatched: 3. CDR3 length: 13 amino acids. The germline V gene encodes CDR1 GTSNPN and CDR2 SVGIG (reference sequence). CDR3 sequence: CAWRDRVDTEAFF. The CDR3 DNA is TGTGCCTGGAGGGACAGGGTTGACACTGAAGCTTTCTTT.